This T cell receptor beta chain was sequenced during a study of blood T cell repertoires in COVID-19. Study-level background: Collection of acute and convalescent COVID-19 samples took place in the United States, Italy and Spain. From T cells, B-cell-depleted T cells, or PBMCs came the material, which was cDNA or gDNA.

As processed by the authors: The authors estimated nucleated cell counts from reference gene primer amplification. Some clones are missing from TCRdb's copy, which holds only in-frame ones; the method was immunoSEQ multiplex PCR. V, J and clone size reflect that table, while D and trimming were determined from the DNA. The sample contains about 330,000 clones, 89% of which appear only once. Germline V CDR1 and CDR2: SNHLY, FYNNEI. The CDR3 runs 14 residues. V was shortened by 2 bases and J by 5 bases, with 12 bases between the two germline ends. The chain is built from TRBV2 and TRBJ2-5; perhaps TRBD1 as D (5 bases). This receptor was obtained from a man aged 18 to 35 who had recovered from COVID-19. The specimen was peripheral blood. The CDR3 reads CASSEQGGGETQYF. The DNA of the CDR3 is TGTGCCAGCAGTGAACAGGGCGGCGGTGAGACCCAGTACTTC.